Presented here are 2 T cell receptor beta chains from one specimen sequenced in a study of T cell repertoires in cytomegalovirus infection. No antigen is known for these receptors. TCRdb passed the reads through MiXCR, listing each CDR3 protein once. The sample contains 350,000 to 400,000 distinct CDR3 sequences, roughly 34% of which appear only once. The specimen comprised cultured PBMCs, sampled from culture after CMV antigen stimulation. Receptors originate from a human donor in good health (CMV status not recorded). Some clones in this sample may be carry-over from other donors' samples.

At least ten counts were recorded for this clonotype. The CDR3 here is CASSQDRAIYNEQFF. DNA of the CDR3: TGTGCCAGCAGTCAGGACAGGGCGATTTACAATGAGCAGTTCTTC. The chain recombines TRBV7-2 with TRBJ2-1; 8 bases line up with TRBD1. The CDR3 is 15 amino acids. Germline CDR1 reads SGHTA; CDR2 reads FQGNSA. The V gene end was trimmed by 6 bases and the J gene end by 4 bases; junction bases not matched to a gene: 8.

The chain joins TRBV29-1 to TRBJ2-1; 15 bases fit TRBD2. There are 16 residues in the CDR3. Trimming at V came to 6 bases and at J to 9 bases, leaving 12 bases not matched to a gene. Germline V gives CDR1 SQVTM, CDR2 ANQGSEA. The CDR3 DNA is TGCAGCGTGGTCGGACTAGCGGGAGGGGAATTTCTTGAGCAGTTCTTC. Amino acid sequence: CSVVGLAGGEFLEQFF.